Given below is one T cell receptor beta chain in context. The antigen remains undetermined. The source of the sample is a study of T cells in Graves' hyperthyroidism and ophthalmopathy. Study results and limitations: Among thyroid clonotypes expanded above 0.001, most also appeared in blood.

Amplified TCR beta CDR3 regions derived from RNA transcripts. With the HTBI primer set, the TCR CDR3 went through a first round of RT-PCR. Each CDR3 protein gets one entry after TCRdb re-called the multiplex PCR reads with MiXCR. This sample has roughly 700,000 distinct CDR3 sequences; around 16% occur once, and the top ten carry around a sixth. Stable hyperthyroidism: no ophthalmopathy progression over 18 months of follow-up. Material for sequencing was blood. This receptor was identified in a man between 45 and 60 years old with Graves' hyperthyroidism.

The CDR3 loop reads CASSQVVEGRDYGYTF. The CDR3 DNA sequence: TGCGCCAGCAGCCAAGTTGTTGAGGGGCGAGACTATGGCTACACCTTC. This chain uses TRBV4-1 with TRBJ1-2; possibly TRBD1 for D (5 bases). The CDR3 length is 16 residues. Trimming took 1 base from V and 3 from J, leaving 15 bases between them. Per the germline V gene, CDR1 is MGHRA and CDR2 is YSYEKL.